The sequence of this T cell receptor (beta chain) was determined in a study of radiotherapy plus CTLA-4 blockade in lung cancer. Overall study findings and caveats: Some TCR clones had been derived from tumors. These clones expanded in peripheral blood after radiotherapy plus ipilimumab. How blood T cell clones changed early, along with interferon-beta, reportedly forecast response best.

With ipilimumab providing CTLA-4 blockade, focal radiation was administered to patients who had chemo-refractory metastatic non-small-cell lung cancer. Germline lookup yields CDR1 SGHRS and CDR2 YFSETQ. The V gene end was trimmed by 2 bases and the J gene end by 4 bases; junction bases not matched to a gene: 14. The CDR3 has 18 amino acids. Generated by immunoSEQ multiplex PCR, the TCRdb table keeps only in-frame clones and is missing some. The sample carries 100,000 or so clones, roughly 80% recorded once. Only one count was recorded for this clone. Its target is unknown. The starting material was peripheral blood, obtained from a patient treated with radiotherapy plus ipilimumab. The sequence derives from a human donor with non-small cell lung cancer that progressed on radiotherapy plus ipilimumab. The chain uses TRBV5-1 and TRBJ2-2; 7 positions match TRBD2. CDR3 coding DNA: TGCGCCAGCAGCTTACCGGCTAGCGGAGCTAGTAGCACCGGGGAGCTGTTTTTT. Amino acid sequence: CASSLPASGASSTGELFF.